Listed here is a single T cell receptor (beta chain). Its antigen remains unknown. Investigators isolated RNA and reverse transcribed it into cDNA to act as the sequencing template. TCRdb's copy holds only in-frame clones and misses some; the assay was immunoSEQ multiplex PCR. Here the sample spans over 150,000 clones, roughly 56% being singletons. Germline CDR1 reads MGHRA; CDR2 reads YSYEKL. Trimming took 0 bases from V and 1 from J, leaving 6 bases between them. The CDR3 has 14 residues. The sample comes from a study of CD8+ T cells in alopecia areata. Findings of the study overall: Mice showed TCR sharing more clearly than patients did, possibly owing to HLA.

Sample: CD8+ T cells sorted from blood. V and J are TRBV4-1 and TRBJ1-1, with D unclear. This receptor was taken from a human donor in good health. CDR3 loop: CASSQELANTEAFF. In nucleotides, the CDR3 is TGCGCCAGCAGCCAAGAATTGGCGAACACTGAAGCTTTCTTT.